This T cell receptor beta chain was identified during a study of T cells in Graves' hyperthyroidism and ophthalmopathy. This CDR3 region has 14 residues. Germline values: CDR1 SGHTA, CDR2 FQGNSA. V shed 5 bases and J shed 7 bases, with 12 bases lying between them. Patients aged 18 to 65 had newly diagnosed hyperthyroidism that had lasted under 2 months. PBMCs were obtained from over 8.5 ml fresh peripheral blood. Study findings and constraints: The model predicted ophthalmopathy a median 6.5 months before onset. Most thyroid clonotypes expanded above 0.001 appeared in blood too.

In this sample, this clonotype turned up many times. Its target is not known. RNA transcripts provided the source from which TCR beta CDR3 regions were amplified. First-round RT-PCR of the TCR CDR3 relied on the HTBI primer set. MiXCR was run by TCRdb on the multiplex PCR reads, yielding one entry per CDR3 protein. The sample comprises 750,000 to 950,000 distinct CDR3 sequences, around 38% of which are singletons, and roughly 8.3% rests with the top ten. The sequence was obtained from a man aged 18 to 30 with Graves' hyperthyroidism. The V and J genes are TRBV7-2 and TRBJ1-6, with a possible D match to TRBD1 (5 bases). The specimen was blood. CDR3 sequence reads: CASSPATVNSPLHF. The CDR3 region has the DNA TGTGCCAGCAGCCCCGCGACAGTGAATTCACCCCTCCACTTT.